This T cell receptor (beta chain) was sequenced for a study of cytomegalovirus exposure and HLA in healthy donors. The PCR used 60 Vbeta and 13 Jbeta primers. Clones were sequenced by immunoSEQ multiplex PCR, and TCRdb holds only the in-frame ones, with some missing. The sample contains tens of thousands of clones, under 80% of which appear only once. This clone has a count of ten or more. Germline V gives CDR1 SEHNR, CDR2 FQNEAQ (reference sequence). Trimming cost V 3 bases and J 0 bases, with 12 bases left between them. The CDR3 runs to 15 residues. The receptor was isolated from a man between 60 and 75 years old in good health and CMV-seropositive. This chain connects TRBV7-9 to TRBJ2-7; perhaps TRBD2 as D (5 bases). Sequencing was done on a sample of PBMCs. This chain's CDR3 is CASSLVGGSSYEQYF. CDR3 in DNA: TGTGCCAGCAGCTTGGTCGGTGGGAGCTCCTACGAGCAGTACTTC. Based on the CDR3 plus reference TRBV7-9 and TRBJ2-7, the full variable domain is DTGVSQNPRHKITKRGQNVTFRCDPISEHNRLYWYRQTLGQGPEFLTYFQNEAQLEKSRLLSDRFSAERPKGSFSTLEIQRTEQGDSAMYLCASSLVGGSSYEQYFGPGTRLTVT.